This T cell receptor (beta chain) was sequenced in a study of T-cell reconstitution after alpha-beta-depleted transplantation in children. Preparation of the TCRbeta library involved a method that used unique molecular identifiers. TCRdb re-analysed the PCR reads in MiXCR, keeping a single row per CDR3 protein. This repertoire shows 150,000 to 200,000 distinct CDR3 sequences, over 5.5% found once; its top ten account for 3% to 3.5%. This clonotype was observed many times. V lost 6 bases to trimming and J lost 5 bases, with 14 bases between them. CDR1 is SQVTM and CDR2 is ANQGSEA in the germline V gene. The CDR3 runs 14 residues.

The chain links TRBV29-1 to TRBJ1-6, with TRBD1 as a possible D gene (5 bases). The sequence came from a human donor who donated a stem cell graft to a child with Wiskott-Aldrich syndrome. The sequences come from PBMCs from the stem cell graft donor, collected from the stem cell graft. The CDR3 spells CSVAQGTDNSPLHF. The CDR3 nucleotides are TGCAGCGTGGCCCAAGGGACCGATAATTCACCCCTCCACTTT.